This T cell receptor (beta chain) was profiled in a study of blood T cells in healthy people across ages. This clonotype was recorded at least ten times. With a J-beta primer mix and a sample-barcoded 5' primer, a second PCR ran roughly 6 to 11 cycles. TCRdb re-called the 5' RACE reads through MiXCR, storing one row per CDR3 protein. The sample carries about 1.6 million distinct CDR3 sequences, approximately 32% recorded once. The clonotype was recovered from a woman aged 25 to 39 in good health. Sample: blood.

The CDR3 DNA reads as TGTGCCAGCAGTTACGGGACAATGGGGACCAACGAGCAGTACTTC. Its protein is CASSYGTMGTNEQYF. The V gene is TRBV6-5, the J gene TRBJ2-7; D perhaps matches TRBD1 (6 bases). The CDR3 is 15 residues long. V was cut by 2 bases and J by 5 bases, with 16 bases left in between. Germline V gives CDR1 MNHEY, CDR2 SVGAGI.